This is a list of T cell receptor beta chains from one sample in a study of T cells in Graves' hyperthyroidism and ophthalmopathy. TCRdb re-analysed the multiplex PCR reads in MiXCR, keeping a single row per CDR3 protein. The table lists hundreds of thousands of distinct CDR3 sequences, approximately 14% of them singletons, with over 10% in the top ten. The material sequenced was blood. These receptors all come from a young man with Graves' ophthalmopathy. Each CDR3 is given without its conserved first and last residue. Fields, in order: CDR3 protein, V gene, clone size, CDR3 length. For some rows the clone size is stated as once, few or many, or as a class when expanded; others skip it.

CDR3: ASSEAEAPLKETQY
V: TRBV2
size: NA
length: 14

CDR3: SAQDRGIRSSGANVLT
V: TRBV20-1
size: NA
length: 16

CDR3: ASSQDGRGGTEAF
V: TRBV4-1
size: few
length: 13

CDR3: ASSDQGGYGYT
V: TRBV13
size: few
length: 11

CDR3: ASSVSGRGSTDTQY
V: TRBV9
size: few
length: 14

CDR3: ASRPTSGGYSYNEQF
V: TRBV5-4
size: few
length: 15

CDR3: ASSIWDSQMNTEAF
V: TRBV7-6
size: NA
length: 14

CDR3: ATSRRGGASQPQH
V: TRBV15
size: many
length: 13

CDR3: ASSSVLEGQY
V: TRBV7-2
size: few
length: 10

CDR3: ASSLAGHGNYGYT
V: TRBV5-1
size: many
length: 13

CDR3: AWSTGSRGTQY
V: TRBV30
size: many
length: 11

CDR3: ASSSTDRGPYEQY
V: TRBV13
size: many
length: 13

CDR3: DSTTFGAYEQF
V: TRBV7-7
size: NA
length: 11

CDR3: ASSLSETSPRGYT
V: TRBV27
size: many
length: 13

CDR3: ASSFWDKVNTEAF
V: TRBV6-1
size: NA
length: 13

CDR3: ASSYTWPGQGEYNSPLH
V: TRBV5-1
size: NA
length: 17

CDR3: ATLRTNPSEQF
V: TRBV11-2
size: few
length: 11

CDR3: ASSYTSGRDEQF
V: TRBV6-5
size: many
length: 12

CDR3: ASSPPRRLNTGELF
V: TRBV12-3/TRBV12-4
size: many
length: 14

CDR3: ASSSTPTGELF
V: TRBV7-3
size: many
length: 11

CDR3: SASRGTSPAGELF
V: TRBV20-1
size: NA
length: 13

CDR3: ASSLGHPSTDTQY
V: TRBV28
size: few
length: 13

CDR3: ASRGDRVGKNIQY
V: TRBV7-9
size: NA
length: 13

CDR3: ASSLGQTWGNTEAF
V: TRBV5-6
size: NA
length: 14

CDR3: ATNRESGGTQY
V: TRBV15
size: many
length: 11

CDR3: ASSLISQETQY
V: TRBV7-9
size: few
length: 11

CDR3: ASSIGTGLLLGYGYT
V: TRBV19
size: once
length: 15

CDR3: ASSQGEKLF
V: TRBV7-2
size: many
length: 9

CDR3: ASSPPGSGNEKLF
V: TRBV18
size: many
length: 13

CDR3: ASSQVVADTQY
V: TRBV4-1
size: many
length: 11

CDR3: AISPPPTMNTGELF
V: TRBV10-3
size: NA
length: 14

CDR3: SARGGEVTEAF
V: TRBV20-1
size: many
length: 11

CDR3: ASSYYTDTQY
V: TRBV13
size: many
length: 10

CDR3: ASSLRLAGGPNTGELF
V: TRBV3-1
size: NA
length: 16

CDR3: ASTIGGLKPYNEQF
V: TRBV19
size: NA
length: 14

CDR3: ASSTDGRAINEQF
V: TRBV6-2/TRBV6-3
size: many
length: 13

CDR3: ATSDRLGGKWETQY
V: TRBV24-1
size: many
length: 14

CDR3: ASSLTGEGTYEQY
V: TRBV27
size: many
length: 13

CDR3: ASSYPQGEETQY
V: TRBV6-6
size: many
length: 12

CDR3: ASSGAGLRDEQF
V: TRBV5-4
size: NA
length: 12

CDR3: ASSVGQTFTNEQF
V: TRBV5-1
size: many
length: 13

CDR3: ASGLGLPNEQF
V: TRBV7-2
size: many
length: 11

CDR3: ASKTSGFTYEQY
V: TRBV12-3/TRBV12-4
size: NA
length: 12

CDR3: ASSYALAGGHEQF
V: TRBV6-6
size: many
length: 13

CDR3: ASSLSPGLAGDVRRNIQY
V: TRBV11-2
size: NA
length: 18

CDR3: ASTDEKLF
V: TRBV6-2/TRBV6-3
size: few
length: 8

CDR3: ASSLGNSYGYT
V: TRBV5-1
size: many
length: 11

CDR3: ASSAFSGTYEQY
V: TRBV7-6
size: many
length: 12

CDR3: SDTSGGPDTQY
V: TRBV20-1
size: many
length: 11

CDR3: ASSQDRQQYQPQH
V: TRBV4-1
size: NA
length: 13

CDR3: AISETDSTGELF
V: TRBV10-3
size: NA
length: 12

CDR3: SAYKGPGELF
V: TRBV29-1
size: few
length: 10

CDR3: SVDRTLQETQY
V: TRBV29-1
size: many
length: 11

CDR3: ASSSTSGSYEQY
V: TRBV18
size: many
length: 12

CDR3: ASSISGRDQPQH
V: TRBV19
size: NA
length: 12

CDR3: ASITAAPAGEQY
V: TRBV28
size: many
length: 12

CDR3: ASSHPGLADDTQY
V: TRBV4-1
size: NA
length: 13